This T cell receptor beta chain was sequenced for a study of blood T cell repertoires in COVID-19. Here immunoSEQ multiplex PCR was the method, and the copy in TCRdb shows in-frame clones only, minus some. This table holds almost 300,000 clones, around nine tenths found once. There are 12 residues in the CDR3. V lost 3 bases and J lost 3, with 9 bases in between. CDR1 and CDR2 (germline): GTSNPN, SVGIG (reference sequence). Specimen: peripheral blood. The chain uses TRBV30 and TRBJ2-7; the D gene is possibly TRBD2 (6 bases). The TCR comes from an older man with acute or convalescent COVID-19. CDR3 in amino acids: CAWRVGGYEQYF. DNA for the CDR3: TGTGCCTGGAGGGTGGGGGGCTACGAGCAGTACTTC.